This TCR beta chain was observed in a study of cytomegalovirus exposure and HLA in healthy donors. Study-wide points: HLA-A and HLA-B allele assignments for most subjects were reportedly predicted accurately using TCR beta sequences. TCR beta chain V- and J-gene trimming was linked, in a later analysis, to a missense variant in DCLRE1C.

Germline V gene sequence: CDR1 MNHEY, CDR2 SVGAGI. The CDR3 runs 11 residues. V gave up 7 bases and J gave up 6 bases, with 10 bases separating them. The sample holds a few counts of this clone. The antigen is unknown. Primers included in the PCR were 60 Vbeta and 13 Jbeta primers. Only in-frame clones appear in the TCRdb table, and some are missing; sequencing was by immunoSEQ multiplex PCR. The sample yields around 130,000 clones, 73% seen once. The V gene is TRBV6-5, the J gene TRBJ2-7; perhaps TRBD2 as D (5 bases). The sample taken for sequencing was PBMCs. This TCR was sampled from a woman in her 40s in good health and CMV-seropositive. CDR3 loop: CASTHGVEQYF. The CDR3 region has the DNA TGTGCCAGCACCCACGGGGTCGAGCAGTACTTC.